Following are 31 T cell receptor beta chains from one sample sequenced in a study of shared clonotypes between healthy human individuals (dated by TCRdb to between 2020 and 2021). Library method: the immunoSEQ multiplex PCR assay. TCRdb's version of the immuneACCESS table is confined to in-frame rearrangements and falls short of the full clone set. An unresolved V gene accounts for under half of the shortfall where checked; the remainder is of unknown origin. Present in this sample are around 500,000 clones, roughly 78% of which were seen just once. Approximately 12% of the sample belongs to the ten largest clones. The sample consisted of PBMCs. The receptors here all came from a middle-aged woman in good health. Some clones in this sample may be carry-over from other donors' samples.

This clone was observed a single time. This chain joins TRBV27 and TRBJ2-3; a possible D gene is TRBD1 (5 bases). Per the germline V gene, CDR1 is MNHEY and CDR2 is SMNVEV (reference sequence). CDR3 length: 15 residues. Trimming left V 3 bases short and J 2 bases short, with 12 bases between. CDR3 sequence reads: CASSFADSSTDTQYF. CDR3 bases: TGTGCCAGCAGTTTCGCTGACAGTTCCACAGATACGCAGTATTTT.

The chain recombines TRBV4-1 with TRBJ2-7; the D gene is possibly TRBD2 (6 bases). The CDR3 totals 15 residues. V was trimmed by 1 base and J by 1 base, leaving 11 bases between them. Per the germline V gene, CDR1 is MGHRA and CDR2 is YSYEKL. The CDR3 sequence: CASSQVPGVSYEQYF. The CDR3 DNA sequence: TGCGCCAGCAGCCAAGTTCCGGGGGTGTCCTACGAGCAGTACTTC.

The V gene is TRBV4-3, the J gene TRBJ2-1, with a possible D match to TRBD2 (6 bases). The CDR3 is 14 residues long. V lost 4 bases to trimming and J lost 9 bases, with 16 bases between them. The germline V gene encodes CDR1 LGHNA and CDR2 YSLEER. CDR3 in DNA: TGCGCCAGCAGCCCGGCCCGGGCCGGGGGTGAGCAGTTCTTC. Translation: CASSPARAGGEQFF.

This clone was recorded only once. V gene TRBV5-6 combines with J gene TRBJ2-7; 8 bases fit TRBD2. Germline V lookup: CDR1 SGHDT, CDR2 YYEEEE. This CDR3 comprises 18 residues. J lost 3 bases, V lost 4 bases, and 18 bases had no gene match. CDR3 nucleotides: TGTGCCAGCAGCCTTTATCCTGGTAGCGGGATAAGGAGCTACGAGCAGTACTTC. Its protein product is CASSLYPGSGIRSYEQYF. The variable domain in full, completed from reference TRBV5-6 and TRBJ2-7, reads DAGVTQSPTHLIKTRGQQVTLRCSPKSGHDTVSWYQQALGQGPQFIFQYYEEEERQRGNFPDRFSGHQFPNYSSELNVNALLLGDSALYLCASSLYPGSGIRSYEQYFGPGTRLTVT.

This chain joins TRBV5-6 and TRBJ2-7; D remains unclear. Trimming left V 3 bases short and J 2 bases short, with 12 bases between. Germline CDR1 SGHDT, CDR2 YYEEEE. The CDR3 has 14 residues. CDR3 DNA sequence: TGTGCCAGCAGCTCCCGTTTTTCGCCCTACGAGCAGTACTTC. Amino acid sequence: CASSSRFSPYEQYF.

The V and J genes are TRBV6-1 and TRBJ2-1, with 10 bases fitting TRBD2. The junction had 15 bases not matched to a gene; V was cut back by 6 bases and J by 7 bases. This CDR3 has 17 residues. CDR1 is MNHNS, CDR2 SASEGT, per germline. CDR3 nucleotide sequence: TGTGCCAGCAGCGAAATTATGCTAGCGGGAGTAGGGAATGAGCAGTTCTTC. This codes for CASSEIMLAGVGNEQFF.

CDR3 protein: CASSPWTSGRVTNTGELFF. For the CDR3, the DNA is TGTGCCAGCTCACCCTGGACTAGCGGGAGGGTAACGAACACCGGGGAGCTGTTTTTT. V usage is TRBV18 and J usage is TRBJ2-2; 15 bases match TRBD2. Germline CDR1 and CDR2: KGHSH and LQKENI. Germline trimming cut 3 bases from V and 0 bases from J; bases unmatched to any gene: 5. This CDR3 has 19 amino acids.

The chain joins TRBV5-1 to TRBJ1-2, with D unclear. In germline, CDR1 is SGHRS, CDR2 YFSETQ. The CDR3 is made up of 19 amino acids. With 0 bases removed from V and 0 bases from J, the gap between germline ends came to 21 bases. CDR3 sequence reads: CASSLARWEGRFTNYGYTF. As DNA, the CDR3 is TGCGCCAGCAGCTTGGCCCGATGGGAGGGCCGGTTTACTAACTATGGCTACACCTTC. The full variable domain, in which reference TRBV5-1 and TRBJ1-2 provide the parts outside the CDR3, is KAGVTQTPRYLIKTRGQQVTLSCSPISGHRSVSWYQQTPGQGLQFLFEYFSETQRNKGNFPGRFSGRQFSNSRSEMNVSTLELGDSALYLCASSLARWEGRFTNYGYTFGSGTRLTVV.

The chain is built from TRBV28 and TRBJ1-1; D gene unclear. V was shortened by 7 bases and J by 1 base, with 16 bases between the two germline ends. This CDR3 spans 15 amino acids. Germline V gene sequence: CDR1 MDHEN, CDR2 SYDVKM. The CDR3 nucleotides read TGTGCCAGCACCCCTCGGCGGCTCCGGAACACTGAAGCTTTCTTT. Translating it yields CASTPRRLRNTEAFF.

The chain uses TRBV7-2 and TRBJ2-7; D perhaps matches TRBD1 (6 bases). Germline V gives CDR1 SGHTA, CDR2 FQGNSA. The length of the CDR3 is 14 residues. V was pared by 3 bases and J by 0 bases, with 9 bases between. The DNA of the CDR3 is TGTGCCAGCAGCTTGACAGGCCGCTCCTACGAGCAGTACTTC. Its protein is CASSLTGRSYEQYF. The complete variable domain, with remaining parts taken from reference TRBV7-2 and TRBJ2-7, reads GAGVSQSPSNKVTEKGKDVELRCDPISGHTALYWYRQSLGQGLEFLIYFQGNSAPDKSGLPSDRFSAERTGGSVSTLTIQRTQQEDSAVYLCASSLTGRSYEQYFGPGTRLTVT.

The chain is built from TRBV7-3 and TRBJ2-1, with 9 bases fitting TRBD1. The CDR3 loop spans 17 amino acids. The V gene end was trimmed by 3 bases and the J gene end by 6 bases; junction bases not matched to a gene: 12. Germline CDR1 reads SGHTA; CDR2 reads FQGTGA. Here the CDR3 DNA reads TGTGCCAGCAGCTTGGGTTCACCGGGACAGGGACTCAATGAGCAGTTCTTC. Protein sequence: CASSLGSPGQGLNEQFF.

The J gene is TRBJ2-7, the V gene TRBV6-5; 12 bases are a match to TRBD2. V trimming: 6 bases; J trimming: 6 bases; junction bases outside the gene matches: 9. Germline CDR1 and CDR2: MNHEY and SVGAGI. The CDR3 runs 15 residues. This chain's CDR3 is CASRPLAGGPGEQYF. The DNA of the CDR3 is TGTGCCAGCAGACCGCTAGCGGGAGGGCCGGGCGAGCAGTACTTC.

The V call is TRBV28, the J call TRBJ1-5, with a possible D match to TRBD1 (5 bases). Germline V gives CDR1 MDHEN, CDR2 SYDVKM. V lost 4 bases and J 9 bases, leaving 10 bases between the germline ends. The CDR3 totals 12 residues. The CDR3 here is CASSSQQAPQHF. The CDR3 nucleotides are TGTGCCAGCAGTTCTCAACAGGCGCCCCAGCATTTT.

The chain recombines TRBV30 with TRBJ2-1, with D perhaps TRBD2 (7 bases). Germline V gene sequence: CDR1 GTSNPN, CDR2 SVGIG (reference sequence). There are 20 residues in the CDR3. The ends were cut back, 0 bases at V and 2 bases at J, with 26 bases in the middle. The CDR3 nucleotides read TGTGCCTGGAGTGTACAGCAGGGGAGGGCGGGAGTCGGGGCCTACAATGAGCAGTTCTTC. Translating gives CAWSVQQGRAGVGAYNEQFF.

The genes are TRBV9 and TRBJ2-1; 9 bases match TRBD2. Germline CDR1 SGDLS, CDR2 YYNGEE. This CDR3 is 16 amino acids long. Unmatched junction bases numbered 7, after V lost 2 bases and J lost 4 bases. CDR3 amino acids: CASSVTSGHNYNEQFF. Here the CDR3 DNA reads TGTGCCAGCAGCGTGACTAGCGGTCACAATTACAATGAGCAGTTCTTC.

This rearrangement joins TRBV5-1 to TRBJ2-2; 10 bases align to TRBD1. Germline CDR1 SGHRS, CDR2 YFSETQ. V lost 5 bases and J lost 4; bases outside the gene matches: 11. There are 17 residues in the CDR3. CDR3 sequence (DNA): TGCGCCAGCAGTGAAAACCTGGGACAGGGGATCACCGGGGAGCTGTTTTTT. Amino acid sequence: CASSENLGQGITGELFF.

The V gene is TRBV11-3, the J gene TRBJ2-3; D is possibly TRBD2 (6 bases). This CDR3 is built from 14 residues. Germline CDR1 and CDR2: SGHNT and YENEEA. V was shortened by 2 bases and J by 4 bases, with 10 bases between the two germline ends. The CDR3 DNA sequence: TGTGCCAGCAGCTTATGGCCGGGGGCAGATACGCAGTATTTT. Its protein is CASSLWPGADTQYF.

This rearrangement joins TRBV7-2 to TRBJ1-5; D unclear. This CDR3 has 15 amino acids. The germline gives CDR1 SGHTA, CDR2 FQGNSA. V was pared by 5 bases and J by 0 bases, with 11 bases between. This CDR3 is CASSPRARSNQPQHF. For the CDR3, the DNA is TGTGCCAGCAGCCCCCGGGCTCGTAGCAATCAGCCCCAGCATTTT.

The count of this clone is one. V is TRBV10-3 and J is TRBJ2-3, with D possibly matching TRBD2 (6 bases). Per germline, CDR1 ENHRY and CDR2 SYGVKD. CDR3 size: 17 residues. V gave up 4 bases and J gave up 0 bases, with 17 bases separating them. The CDR3 here is CAISGHHGRESTDTQYF. The DNA for the CDR3 is TGTGCCATCAGTGGACACCATGGGCGGGAAAGCACAGATACGCAGTATTTT.

The CDR3 DNA reads TGTGCCTGGAGTAAGCCGGGACCGCAGCAGTACTTC. Translating gives CAWSKPGPQQYF. This rearrangement joins TRBV30 to TRBJ2-5; D tentatively reads TRBD1 or TRBD2 (5 bases each). Germline loops: CDR1 GTSNPN, CDR2 SVGIG (reference sequence). CDR3 length: 12 amino acids. The V end was cut by 2 bases, the J end by 11 bases, with 15 bases between.

The chain combines TRBV7-4 with TRBJ2-7; D remains unclear. Trimming pared 0 bases from V and 0 bases from J, leaving 15 bases between. The germline V gene encodes CDR1 SGHVT and CDR2 SQSDAQ. The CDR3 extends over 17 amino acids. CDR3 amino acids: CASSLAKIQESSYEQYF. CDR3 DNA sequence: TGTGCCAGCAGCTTAGCGAAGATTCAGGAGAGCTCCTACGAGCAGTACTTC.

The CDR3 bases are TGTGCCTGGAGTGCAGGGGGGAGTTATTCCTACGAGCAGTACTTC. Residues: CAWSAGGSYSYEQYF. The V and J genes are TRBV30 and TRBJ2-7, with D possibly being TRBD1 (7 bases). CDR3 length: 15 amino acids. Germline loops: CDR1 GTSNPN, CDR2 SVGIG (reference sequence). V dropped 1 base and J dropped 1 base, with 14 bases sitting between them.

The V gene is TRBV5-1, the J gene TRBJ2-2, with a tentative D call TRBD1 (6 bases). The germline gives CDR1 SGHRS, CDR2 YFSETQ. CDR3 size: 14 residues. Trimming pared 7 bases from V and 0 bases from J, leaving 10 bases between. The CDR3: CASFRDTNTGELFF. CDR3 DNA sequence: TGCGCCAGCTTTCGGGACACGAACACCGGGGAGCTGTTTTTT.

The chain couples TRBV5-4 to TRBJ2-3; 10 bases align to TRBD1. J lost 5 bases, V lost 3 bases, and 3 bases had no gene match. The CDR3 contains 14 residues. Germline V gene sequence: CDR1 SGHNT, CDR2 YYREEE (reference sequence). CDR3 region: CASSSRTGGDTQYF. CDR3 nucleotide sequence: TGTGCCAGCAGCTCAAGGACAGGGGGAGATACGCAGTATTTT.

The V call is TRBV5-5, the J call TRBJ1-1; a weak D match, TRBD1 (6 bases). In germline, CDR1 is SGHKS, CDR2 YYEKEE (reference sequence). The CDR3 extends over 15 amino acids. V was pared by 5 bases and J by 1 base, with 15 bases between. DNA of the CDR3: TGTGCCAGCAGGCAAGGGGGAATCAGGAACACTGAAGCTTTCTTT. Residues: CASRQGGIRNTEAFF.

The chain joins TRBV5-6 to TRBJ1-6; D gene uncertain. The V gene lost 4 bases and the J gene lost 7 bases, with 21 bases spanning the gap. CDR3 length equals 17 residues. Germline-derived CDR1 and CDR2 are SGHDT and YYEEEE. CDR3 coding DNA: TGTGCCAGCAGCGAACGCAGAGCGTACGGAATGAATTCACCCCTCCACTTT. Translated, it gives CASSERRAYGMNSPLHF.

The chain carries TRBV30 and TRBJ2-5; D may match TRBD1 or TRBD2 (5 bases each). Germline V CDR1 and CDR2: GTSNPN, SVGIG (reference sequence). CDR3 length: 15 residues. Trimming took off 3 bases at V and 5 bases at J, with 19 bases between the two ends. The CDR3 is CAWSGIRGRGETQYF. In nucleotides, the CDR3 is TGTGCCTGGAGCGGAATTAGGGGACGCGGCGAGACCCAGTACTTC. The variable domain in full, with the rest retrieved from reference TRBV30 and TRBJ2-5, is SQTIHQWPATLVQPVGSPLSLECTVEGTSNPNLYWYRQAAGRGLQLLFYSVGIGQISSEVPQNLSASRPQDRQFILSSKKLLLSDSGFYLCAWSGIRGRGETQYFGPGTRLLVL.

This clone was found once. This chain connects TRBV7-9 to TRBJ1-1, with no clear D. The germline V and J ends were trimmed by 7 bases and 5 bases, with 11 bases remaining between them. Germline V gene sequence: CDR1 SEHNR, CDR2 FQNEAQ (reference sequence). The CDR3 extends over 12 amino acids. CDR3 nucleotides: TGTGCCAGCACCCCGTGGGGTACTGAAGCTTTCTTT. The encoded protein is CASTPWGTEAFF.

V gene TRBV6-6 combines with J gene TRBJ1-1; possible D gene TRBD1, 6 bases. Germline V gene data show CDR1 as MNHNY and CDR2 as SVGAGI (reference sequence). V shed 10 bases and J shed 0 bases, with 12 bases lying between them. CDR3 length equals 13 residues. DNA for the CDR3: TGTGCCACGATGGGACACCTGAACACTGAAGCTTTCTTT. Its protein product is CATMGHLNTEAFF.

This clone was seen a single time. The identical CDR3 is also encoded by other nucleotide sequences in the sample. The chain carries TRBV27 and TRBJ2-2; D is unresolved. Germline values: CDR1 MNHEY, CDR2 SMNVEV (reference sequence). This CDR3 is built from 15 residues. The V gene lost 1 base and the J gene lost 1 base, with 7 bases spanning the gap. The CDR3 nucleotides are TGTGCCAGCAGTTTATTCCAAATGAACACCGGGGAGCTGTTTTTT. Its protein is CASSLFQMNTGELFF.

The chain combines TRBV7-2 with TRBJ2-1, with a tentative D call TRBD1 (5 bases). The V gene's germline CDR1 is SGHTA and CDR2 FQGNSA. This CDR3 has 13 residues. With 1 base removed from V and 7 bases from J, the gap between germline ends came to 8 bases. The CDR3 DNA reads as TGTGCCAGCAGCTTAGGACAGTTTAATGAGCAGTTCTTC. Encoded protein: CASSLGQFNEQFF.